What follows are 28 T cell receptor beta chains derived from one specimen sequenced in a study of blood T cell repertoires in COVID-19 (dated by TCRdb to 2020 to 2021). Library prep was done by the immunoSEQ multiplex PCR assay. The table was pulled from immuneACCESS by TCRdb, which kept in-frame rearrangements only. Such tables lose some clones; where checked, under half of the loss comes from unresolved V genes, and the rest has no known cause. This sample gives roughly 300,000 clones in total; roughly 88% of them show up just once. The biggest ten clones account for under 3% of the sample. The sequenced sample was PBMCs or T cells enriched from blood (not recorded which). These receptors came from a woman in her thirties or forties with acute COVID-19.

DNA of the CDR3: TGTGCCAGCAGCTTGTTCCGGGACTGGGAGACCCAGTACTTC. Translating gives CASSLFRDWETQYF. The rearrangement links TRBV5-4 to TRBJ2-5, with a weak D call TRBD2 (6 bases). V was shortened by 1 base and J by 5 bases, with 12 bases between the two germline ends. The CDR3 has 14 amino acids. The V gene's germline CDR1 is SGHNT and CDR2 YYREEE (reference sequence).

There are a few counts of this clone. The J gene is TRBJ2-3, the V gene TRBV7-2; 7 bases are shared with TRBD2. CDR1 SGHTA and CDR2 FQGNSA come from the germline V gene. This CDR3 is 15 amino acids long. After removal of 5 bases from V and 3 bases from J, the junction contained 8 bases not matched to a gene. The CDR3 loop is CASSEWDYLTDTQYF. CDR3 nucleotide sequence: TGTGCCAGCAGCGAATGGGACTACTTAACAGATACGCAGTATTTT.

The chain uses TRBV9 and TRBJ1-1; TRBD1 is a possible D gene (5 bases). CDR3 length equals 14 residues. With 1 base removed from V and 3 bases from J, the gap between germline ends came to 10 bases. Germline-derived CDR1 and CDR2 are SGDLS and YYNGEE. The CDR3 here is CASSVSQDYTEAFF. CDR3 nucleotide sequence: TGTGCCAGCAGCGTATCACAGGATTACACTGAAGCTTTCTTT.

V and J are TRBV3-1 (or the pseudogene TRBV3-2) and TRBJ1-4; maybe TRBD1 (5 bases). The CDR3 covers 16 residues. Trimming left V 0 bases short and J 7 bases short, with 15 bases between. Germline-derived CDR1 and CDR2 are LGHDT and YNNKEL (reference sequence). The CDR3 protein is CASSQDAPGRGEKLFF. The CDR3 coding sequence is TGTGCCAGCAGCCAAGATGCCCCAGGGAGGGGTGAAAAACTGTTTTTT.

The chain employs TRBV28 and TRBJ2-7; D is uncertain. The CDR3 consists of 14 residues. The V end lost 6 bases, the J end lost 0 bases, and 12 bases lay between the germline ends. Germline CDR1 is MDHEN and CDR2 is SYDVKM. The CDR3 spells CASSYVGFSYEQYF. Written as DNA, the CDR3 is TGTGCCAGCAGCTACGTCGGGTTCTCCTACGAGCAGTACTTC.

The chain recombines TRBV4-2 with TRBJ1-3; D ambiguous. The V and J ends lost 1 base and 0 bases respectively, with 19 bases between them. This CDR3 has 19 residues. Per germline, CDR1 LGHNA and CDR2 YNFKEQ. The chain's CDR3 is CASSQGGKGTLTSGNTIYF. CDR3 nucleotide sequence: TGTGCCAGCAGCCAAGGAGGTAAAGGAACTTTAACCTCTGGAAACACCATATATTTT.

The V call is TRBV29-1, the J call TRBJ2-2, with a weak D call TRBD1 (6 bases). CDR1 and CDR2 from the germline V gene are SQVTM and ANQGSEA. The germline V and J ends were trimmed by 5 bases and 6 bases, with 13 bases remaining between them. This CDR3 contains 13 residues. In DNA, the CDR3 is TGCAGCGTTCTGGGCAGGGGATCCGGGGAGCTGTTTTTT. Its protein is CSVLGRGSGELFF.

This clone was detected once. The chain joins TRBV7-8 to TRBJ2-7; D may be TRBD1 (6 bases). V was shortened by 1 base and J by 3 bases, with 10 bases between the two germline ends. The length of the CDR3 is 14 residues. The germline V gene has CDR1 SGHVS and CDR2 FQNEAQ. CDR3 coding DNA: TGTGCCAGCAGCTTAGGCCGCAGGGGCTACGAGCAGTACTTC. It specifies CASSLGRRGYEQYF.

This clone appeared once. J is TRBJ2-7 and V is TRBV7-8; D is uncertain. Looked up from germline, CDR1 is SGHVS and CDR2 is FQNEAQ. V was pared by 5 bases and J by 5 bases, with 10 bases between. This CDR3 has 12 residues. CDR3 in DNA: TGTGCCAGCAGCCCTAATGGAGACGAGCAGTACTTC. It codes for CASSPNGDEQYF.

This clone showed up just once. The J gene is TRBJ1-1, the V gene TRBV4-1, with D uncertain. The CDR3 covers 14 residues. Deletions cut 1 base from V and 8 bases from J, with 14 bases between. The germline V gene encodes CDR1 MGHRA and CDR2 YSYEKL. The CDR3 DNA reads as TGCGCCAGCAGCCAAGTCGGAGGCCAGGCAGAAGCTTTCTTT. It specifies CASSQVGGQAEAFF.

This clone occurred a few times. The J gene is TRBJ1-1, the V gene TRBV10-3, with D maybe TRBD1 (5 bases). CDR1 is ENHRY and CDR2 is SYGVKD in the germline V gene. V was clipped by 7 bases and J by 1 base, with 16 bases between them. The CDR3 is 15 residues long. CDR3 in DNA: TGTGCCATCAAAAGAGAGGACACCTCGAACACTGAAGCTTTCTTT. This sequence encodes CAIKREDTSNTEAFF.

The chain employs TRBV4-1 and TRBJ1-1, with D possibly matching TRBD1 (5 bases). The CDR3 consists of 12 residues. Trimming took off 7 bases at V and 8 bases at J, with 14 bases between the two ends. Germline V gene lookup returns CDR1 MGHRA and CDR2 YSYEKL. The CDR3 DNA is TGCGCCAGCACCAACGCCAGGGTCGAAGCTTTCTTT. It specifies CASTNARVEAFF.

The chain carries TRBV7-2 and TRBJ1-5, with 9 nucleotides matching TRBD1. Trimming at V came to 5 bases and at J to 4 bases, leaving 3 bases not matched to a gene. This CDR3 is 14 amino acids long. The germline V gene has CDR1 SGHTA and CDR2 FQGNSA. The CDR3 nucleotides read TGTGCCAGCAGCGCAGGACAGGGGAATCAGCCCCAGCATTTT. Residues: CASSAGQGNQPQHF.

The chain joins TRBV18 to TRBJ2-4; D is perhaps TRBD1 (5 bases). The CDR3 consists of 17 residues. V shed 3 bases and J shed 0 bases, with 15 bases lying between them. Germline V gene lookup returns CDR1 KGHSH and CDR2 LQKENI. The CDR3 loop reads CASSPDRLRGAKNIQYF. CDR3 sequence (DNA): TGTGCCAGCTCACCCGACCGTTTAAGGGGAGCCAAAAACATTCAGTACTTC.

The gene calls are TRBV29-1 and TRBJ2-3, with 8 nucleotides matching TRBD1. V lost 7 bases, J lost 2 bases, and 11 bases stayed unmatched. Per the germline V gene, CDR1 is SQVTM and CDR2 is ANQGSEA. The CDR3 extends over 15 amino acids. The CDR3 loop reads CSARGGQAHTDTQYF. DNA of the CDR3: TGCAGCGCCCGAGGGGGACAGGCCCACACAGATACGCAGTATTTT.

A word on this clone: One end of the junction does not line up with germline, which may come from a read error. The chain combines TRBV19 with TRBJ2-7, with 7 bases that match TRBD2. Germline CDR1 LNHDA, CDR2 SQIVND (reference sequence). The CDR3 contains 12 residues. Written as DNA, the CDR3 is TGTGCCAGTAGTAGGACCTATGGGACTATTCGATTC. Its protein is CASSRTYGTIRF.

In its sample, this clone was seen once. The gene calls are TRBV3-1 (or the pseudogene TRBV3-2) and TRBJ1-3; 8 bases are a match to TRBD1. The V and J ends lost 0 bases and 2 bases, in that order; junction bases with no gene match: 0. CDR3 length: 15 residues. CDR1 is LGHDT, CDR2 YNNKEL, per germline (reference sequence). In DNA form, the CDR3 reads TGTGCCAGCAGCCAAGAACAGGGGGCTGGAAACACCATATATTTT. Its translation is CASSQEQGAGNTIYF.

The V call is TRBV6-6, the J call TRBJ2-1, with 9 bases aligning to TRBD2. In germline, CDR1 is MNHNY, CDR2 SVGAGI (reference sequence). Unmatched junction bases numbered 5, after V lost 4 bases and J lost 7 bases. The CDR3 is made up of 14 amino acids. The CDR3 loop is CASSSRTSVNEQFF. The DNA of the CDR3 is TGTGCCAGCAGTTCCCGGACTAGCGTGAATGAGCAGTTCTTC.

DNA of the CDR3: TGTGCCAGCAGCCTCGGGACTAGCGGGGTACAAGAGACCCAGTACTTC. Protein sequence: CASSLGTSGVQETQYF. The chain uses TRBV7-6 and TRBJ2-5, with TRBD2 identical over 13 bases. CDR1 SGHVS and CDR2 FNYEAQ come from the germline V gene. Trimming removed 5 bases from V and 2 bases from J; junction bases left unmatched: 5. The CDR3 consists of 16 residues.

The rearrangement joins TRBV6-2 or TRBV6-3 to TRBJ2-1; a possible D gene is TRBD2 (6 bases). Germline V gene data show CDR1 as MNHEY and CDR2 as SVGEGT. Trimming cost V 6 bases and J 6 bases, with 18 bases left between them. This CDR3 has 15 amino acids. The CDR3 reads CASSSGLPWVNEQFF. The CDR3 bases are TGTGCCAGCAGCTCGGGACTCCCTTGGGTCAATGAGCAGTTCTTC.

The chain recombines TRBV6-6 with TRBJ1-5; TRBD1 agrees at 8 bases. The CDR3 is made up of 15 amino acids. Trimming cost V 7 bases and J 7 bases; bases outside gene matches: 12. The germline V gene has CDR1 MNHNY and CDR2 SVGAGI (reference sequence). CDR3 loop: CASTATGQGSQPQHF. As DNA, the CDR3 is TGTGCCAGCACCGCTACCGGACAGGGAAGCCAGCCCCAGCATTTT.

The chain is built from TRBV29-1 and TRBJ2-2; the D is unclear. Trimming removed 3 bases at V and 0 bases at J, with 5 bases between. This CDR3 is built from 13 residues. CDR1 and CDR2 (germline): SQVTM, ANQGSEA. The CDR3 sequence: CSVDTANTGELFF. CDR3 in DNA: TGCAGCGTTGATACTGCGAACACCGGGGAGCTGTTTTTT.

Only one count was recorded for this clone. This chain connects TRBV3-1 (or the pseudogene TRBV3-2) to TRBJ2-3; TRBD2 agrees at 14 bases. Germline V gene sequence: CDR1 LGHDT, CDR2 YNNKEL (reference sequence). The CDR3 length is 15 residues. CDR3 loop: CATRLAGGSIGTQYF. DNA for the CDR3: TGTGCGACGAGACTAGCGGGGGGGTCAATTGGGACGCAGTATTTT.

The chain combines TRBV29-1 with TRBJ1-2; 7 bases align to TRBD1. The V and J ends lost 5 bases and 8 bases, in that order; junction bases with no gene match: 11. The CDR3 length is 13 residues. The germline CDR1 and CDR2 sequences are SQVTM and ANQGSEA. The DNA of the CDR3 is TGCAGCGTTACTGGGACAGCCCCGAAAGGCTACACCTTC. This encodes CSVTGTAPKGYTF.

This chain links TRBV7-3 with TRBJ1-6; D gene uncertain. This CDR3 is 15 amino acids long. The germline V and J ends were trimmed by 5 bases and 3 bases, with 11 bases remaining between them. CDR1 is SGHTA, CDR2 FQGTGA, per germline. Here the CDR3 reads CASSRSGVYNSPLHF. The CDR3 region has the DNA TGTGCCAGCAGCCGCTCCGGAGTCTATAATTCACCCCTCCACTTT.

The chain combines TRBV7-3 with TRBJ2-3; 7 positions agree with TRBD1. The CDR3 length is 13 residues. Germline-derived CDR1 and CDR2 are SGHTA and FQGTGA. V trimming: 5 bases; J trimming: 4 bases; junction bases outside the gene matches: 3. In nucleotides, the CDR3 is TGTGCCAGCAGCCGACAGGGTTCAGATACGCAGTATTTT. Translated: CASSRQGSDTQYF.

The chain carries TRBV18 and TRBJ2-7; 11 bases match TRBD2. Germline V CDR1 and CDR2: KGHSH, LQKENI. Trimming at V came to 3 bases and at J to 3 bases, leaving 7 bases not matched to a gene. The length of the CDR3 is 16 residues. CDR3 sequence (DNA): TGTGCCAGCTCACCGAACACTAGCGGGAGACGCTACGAGCAGTACTTC. This translates into CASSPNTSGRRYEQYF.

The chain combines TRBV7-3 with TRBJ1-1; the D is unclear. Germline V lookup: CDR1 SGHTA, CDR2 FQGTGA. The CDR3 is made up of 13 amino acids. V was cut by 3 bases and J by 4 bases, with 9 bases left in between. The CDR3 DNA reads as TGTGCCAGCAGCTTCACGGGTAGCACTGAAGCTTTCTTT. Its translation is CASSFTGSTEAFF.